This T cell receptor beta chain was recovered during a study of metastatic and nonmetastatic thyroid tumors. Study results and caveats: Reports indicated that malignant thyroid tumors showed significantly higher TCR beta diversity than benign nodules did, in blood and tumor.

Thyroid surgery was performed in patients who had received no treatment beforehand. Germline V lookup: CDR1 KGHDR, CDR2 SFDVKD. CDR3 length: 16 residues. Methods used by the authors: Built for papillary thyroid cancer, a distant-metastasis classifier drew on CDR3 differences across clinicopathological groups. TCRdb reassembled clones from the PCR reads with MiXCR. The V and J calls were determined by TCRdb, not by the authors. The table has some 25,000 clones, over 20% seen once. This clone was counted many times. Its antigen is undetermined. Sequence at one end of the junction differs from germline and may be a read error.

The sample taken for sequencing was blood. The sequence was collected from a female donor with papillary thyroid cancer or a benign thyroid nodule (not recorded which). Some clones in this sample may be carry-over from other donors' samples. The chain carries TRBV24-1 and TRBJ1-3; possibly TRBD1 for D (6 bases). CDR3 loop: CATSVQGSIAGSTIYF. The CDR3 bases are TGTGCCACCAGTGTGCAGGGGTCCATCGCTGGAAGCACCATATATTTT.